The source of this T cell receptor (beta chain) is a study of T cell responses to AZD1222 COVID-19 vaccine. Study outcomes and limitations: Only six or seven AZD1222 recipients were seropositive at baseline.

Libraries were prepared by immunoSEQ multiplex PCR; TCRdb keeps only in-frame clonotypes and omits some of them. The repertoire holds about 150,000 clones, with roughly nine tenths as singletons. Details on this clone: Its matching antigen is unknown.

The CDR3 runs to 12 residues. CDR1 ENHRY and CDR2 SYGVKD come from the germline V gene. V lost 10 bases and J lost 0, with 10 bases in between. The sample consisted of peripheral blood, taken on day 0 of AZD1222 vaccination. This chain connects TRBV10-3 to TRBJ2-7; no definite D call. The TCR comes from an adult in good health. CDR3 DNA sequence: TGTGCCACCCTAGGCACCTCCTACGAGCAGTACTTC. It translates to CATLGTSYEQYF.